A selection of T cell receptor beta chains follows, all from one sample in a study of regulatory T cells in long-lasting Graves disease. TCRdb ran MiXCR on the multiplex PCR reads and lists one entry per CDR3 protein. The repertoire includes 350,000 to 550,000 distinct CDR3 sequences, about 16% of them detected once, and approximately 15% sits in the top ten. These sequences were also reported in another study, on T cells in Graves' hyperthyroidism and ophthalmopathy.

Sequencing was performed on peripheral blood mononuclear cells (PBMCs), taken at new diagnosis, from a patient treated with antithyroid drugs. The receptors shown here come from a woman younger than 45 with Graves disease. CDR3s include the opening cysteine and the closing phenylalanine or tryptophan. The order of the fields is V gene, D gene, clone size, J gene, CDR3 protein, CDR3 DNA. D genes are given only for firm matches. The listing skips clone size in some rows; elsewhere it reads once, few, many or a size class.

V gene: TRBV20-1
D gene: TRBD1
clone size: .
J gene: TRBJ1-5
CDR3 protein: CSADRGNQPQHF
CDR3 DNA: TGCAGTGCGGACAGGGGTAATCAGCCCCAGCATTTT

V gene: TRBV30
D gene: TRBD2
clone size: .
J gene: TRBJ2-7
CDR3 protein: CAWRRELHYEQYF
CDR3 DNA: TGTGCCTGGAGGCGGGAGTTACACTACGAGCAGTACTTC

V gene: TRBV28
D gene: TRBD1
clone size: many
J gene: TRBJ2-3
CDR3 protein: CASRRKGDRLWDTQYF
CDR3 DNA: TGTGCCAGCAGGAGAAAGGGGGACAGACTCTGGGATACGCAGTATTTT

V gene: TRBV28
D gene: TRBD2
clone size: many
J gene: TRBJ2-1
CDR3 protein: CASSLGRGQFF
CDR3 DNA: TGTGCCAGCAGTTTAGGGAGGGGGCAGTTCTTC

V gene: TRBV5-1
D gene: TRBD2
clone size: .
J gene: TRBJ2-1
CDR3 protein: CASSLGLAGPRFF
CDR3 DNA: TGCGCCAGCAGCTTGGGACTAGCAGGGCCGCGGTTCTTC

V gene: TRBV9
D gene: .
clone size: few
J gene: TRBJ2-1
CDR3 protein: CASSVTAGNEQFF
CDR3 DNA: TGTGCCAGCAGCGTAACTGCGGGGAATGAGCAGTTCTTC

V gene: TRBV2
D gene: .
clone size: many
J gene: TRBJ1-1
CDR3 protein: CASSEQPNTEAFF
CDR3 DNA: TGTGCCAGCAGTGAACAACCGAACACTGAAGCTTTCTTT

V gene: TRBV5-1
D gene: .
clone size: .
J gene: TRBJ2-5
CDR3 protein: CASSFLGQLKETQYF
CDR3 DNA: TGCGCCAGCAGCTTTCTGGGGCAGCTAAAAGAGACCCAGTACTTC

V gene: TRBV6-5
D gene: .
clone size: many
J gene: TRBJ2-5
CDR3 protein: CASSYGKGAGLDVETQYF
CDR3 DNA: TGTGCCAGCAGTTATGGGAAGGGCGCTGGGCTTGACGTTGAGACCCAGTACTTC

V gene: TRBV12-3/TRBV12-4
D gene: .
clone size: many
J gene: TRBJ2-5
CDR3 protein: CASSWKIQETQYF
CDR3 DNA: TGTGCCAGCAGTTGGAAGATCCAAGAGACCCAGTACTTC

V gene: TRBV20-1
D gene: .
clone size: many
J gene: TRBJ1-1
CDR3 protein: CSARDARRAFF
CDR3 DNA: TGCAGTGCTAGAGATGCGCGACGTGCTTTCTTT

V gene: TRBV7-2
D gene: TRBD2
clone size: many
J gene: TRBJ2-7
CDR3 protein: CASRLAGGPRGEQYF
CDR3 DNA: TGTGCCAGCAGACTAGCGGGAGGCCCGAGAGGCGAGCAGTACTTC

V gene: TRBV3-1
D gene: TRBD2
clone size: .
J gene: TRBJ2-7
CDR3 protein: CASSQGLAGGGLYEQYF
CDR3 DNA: TGTGCCAGCAGCCAGGGGCTAGCGGGAGGGGGGCTCTACGAGCAGTACTTC

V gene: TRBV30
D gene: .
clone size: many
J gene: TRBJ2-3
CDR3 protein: CASDKRGPQYF
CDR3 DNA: TGTGCGTCGGACAAACGGGGTCCGCAGTATTTT

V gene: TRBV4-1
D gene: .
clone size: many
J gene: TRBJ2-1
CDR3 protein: CASSQGAGASGNEQFF
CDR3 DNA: TGCGCCAGCAGCCAAGGGGCAGGGGCGTCGGGGAATGAGCAGTTCTTC

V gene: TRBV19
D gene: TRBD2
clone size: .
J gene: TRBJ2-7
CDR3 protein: CASTKGASGSYEQYF
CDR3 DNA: TGTGCCAGTACCAAGGGTGCTAGCGGCTCCTACGAGCAGTACTTC

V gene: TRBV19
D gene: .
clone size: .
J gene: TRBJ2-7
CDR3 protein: CASSSLGYPYEQYF
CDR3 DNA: TGTGCCAGTAGCTCTCTTGGGTACCCCTACGAGCAGTACTTC

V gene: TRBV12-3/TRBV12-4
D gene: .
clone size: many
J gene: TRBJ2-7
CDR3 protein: CASSPTKRSSYEQYF
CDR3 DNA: TGTGCCAGCAGCCCAACCAAGCGGAGCTCCTACGAGCAGTACTTC

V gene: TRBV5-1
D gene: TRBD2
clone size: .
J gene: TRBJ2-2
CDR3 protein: CASSEGRLAGTANTGELFF
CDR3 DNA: TGCGCCAGCAGCGAGGGACGGCTAGCGGGGACTGCGAACACCGGGGAGCTGTTTTTT

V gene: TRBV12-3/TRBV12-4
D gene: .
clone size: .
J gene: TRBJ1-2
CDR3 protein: CASSLLGVANYGYTF
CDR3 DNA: TGTGCCAGCAGTTTGTTGGGAGTTGCTAACTATGGCTACACCTTC

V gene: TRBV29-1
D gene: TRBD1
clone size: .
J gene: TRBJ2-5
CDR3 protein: CSADGQGDETQYF
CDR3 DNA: TGCAGCGCCGATGGACAGGGAGACGAGACCCAGTACTTC

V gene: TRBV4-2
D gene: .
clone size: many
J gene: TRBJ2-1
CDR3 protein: CASKPAGTYNEQFF
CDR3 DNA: TGTGCCAGCAAACCAGCGGGTACTTACAATGAGCAGTTCTTC

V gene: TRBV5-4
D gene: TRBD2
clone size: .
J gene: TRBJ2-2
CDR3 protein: CASSLKREGGELFF
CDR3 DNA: TGTGCCAGCAGCTTGAAGCGGGAGGGCGGGGAGCTGTTTTTT

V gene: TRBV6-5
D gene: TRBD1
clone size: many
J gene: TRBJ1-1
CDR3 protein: CASSSDRGRRTEAFF
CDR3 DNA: TGTGCCAGCAGTTCAGACAGGGGGCGGAGAACTGAAGCTTTCTTT

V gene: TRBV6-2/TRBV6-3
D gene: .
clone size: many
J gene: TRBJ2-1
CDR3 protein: CASSYPPPKHQFF
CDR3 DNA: TGTGCCAGCAGTTACCCCCCCCCCAAACATCAGTTCTTC

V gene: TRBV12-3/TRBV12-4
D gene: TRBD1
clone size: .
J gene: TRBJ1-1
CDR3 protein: CASSQDRGRVVNTEAFF
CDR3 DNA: TGTGCCAGCAGTCAAGACAGGGGGCGCGTGGTGAACACTGAAGCTTTCTTT

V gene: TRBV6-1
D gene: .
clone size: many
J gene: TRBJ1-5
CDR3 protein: CATKASYSNQPQHF
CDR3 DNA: TGTGCCACTAAAGCCAGTTATAGCAATCAGCCCCAGCATTTT

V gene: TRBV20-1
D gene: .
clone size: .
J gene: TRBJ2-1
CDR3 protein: CSAQSGRSGHNEQFF
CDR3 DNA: TGCAGTGCTCAATCGGGCCGCAGTGGACACAATGAGCAGTTCTTC

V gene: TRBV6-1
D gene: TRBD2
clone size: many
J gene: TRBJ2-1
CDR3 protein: CASSEAGGPPYNEQFF
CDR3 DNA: TGTGCCAGCAGTGAAGCGGGAGGGCCCCCATACAATGAGCAGTTCTTC

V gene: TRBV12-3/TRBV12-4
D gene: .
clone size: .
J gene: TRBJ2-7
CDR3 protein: CASSLSSFEQYF
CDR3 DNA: TGTGCCAGCAGTTTAAGTTCGTTTGAGCAGTACTTC

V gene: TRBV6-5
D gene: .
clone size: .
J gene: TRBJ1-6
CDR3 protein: CASSYIRGSPLHF
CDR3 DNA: TGTGCCAGCAGTTACATTAGGGGTTCACCCCTCCACTTT

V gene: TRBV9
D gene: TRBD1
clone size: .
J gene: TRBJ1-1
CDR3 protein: CASSVSTGGNLKTEAFF
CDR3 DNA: TGTGCCAGCAGCGTTTCCACAGGGGGCAACTTAAAAACTGAAGCTTTCTTT

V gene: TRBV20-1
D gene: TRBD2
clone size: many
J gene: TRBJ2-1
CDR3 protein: CSARDGLADYNEQFF
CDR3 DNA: TGCAGTGCTAGAGACGGACTAGCGGATTACAATGAGCAGTTCTTC

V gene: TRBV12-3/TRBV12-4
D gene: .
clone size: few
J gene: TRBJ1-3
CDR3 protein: CASSTRSSGNTIYF
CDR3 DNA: TGTGCCAGCAGCACAAGGAGCTCTGGAAACACCATATATTTT

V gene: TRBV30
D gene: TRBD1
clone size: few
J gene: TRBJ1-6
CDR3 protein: CAWTPGQGNSPLHF
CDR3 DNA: TGTGCCTGGACTCCTGGACAGGGCAATTCACCCCTCCACTTT

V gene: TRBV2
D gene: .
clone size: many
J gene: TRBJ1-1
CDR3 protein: CARGAYNTEAFF
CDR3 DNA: TGTGCCAGAGGAGCCTACAACACTGAAGCTTTCTTT

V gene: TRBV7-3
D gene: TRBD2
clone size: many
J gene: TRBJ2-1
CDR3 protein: CASRASGGYYNEQFF
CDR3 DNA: TGTGCCAGCAGAGCTAGCGGGGGATACTACAATGAGCAGTTCTTC

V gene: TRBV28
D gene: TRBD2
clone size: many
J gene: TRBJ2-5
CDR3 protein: CASSLEPTSVETQYF
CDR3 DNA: TGTGCCAGCAGTTTAGAGCCGACTAGCGTAGAGACCCAGTACTTC

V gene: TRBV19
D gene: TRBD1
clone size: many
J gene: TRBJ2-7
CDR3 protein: CASSRDSTYEQYF
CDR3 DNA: TGTGCCAGCAGTCGGGACAGTACCTACGAGCAGTACTTC

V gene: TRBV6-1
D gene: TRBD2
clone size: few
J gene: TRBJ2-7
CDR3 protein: CASRGSGSRDEQYF
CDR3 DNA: TGTGCCAGCAGAGGCAGCGGGAGTAGGGACGAGCAGTACTTC